This T cell receptor beta chain was retrieved from a study of tumour-infiltrating T cells in Burkitt lymphoma. The CDR3 length is 14 residues. The data were produced by immunoSEQ multiplex PCR, yet TCRdb's version contains in-frame clones alone and is incomplete. The table shows about 4,000 clones, with approximately 16% occurring only once. By proportion, this clone is large. The sequencing sample was made of tumor tissue. The V gene is TRBV12-2, the J gene TRBJ2-2; TRBD2, the table's D call, was not compared with the DNA. TRBV12-2 is a recognized pseudogene. The sequence was obtained from a human donor with diffuse large B-cell lymphoma. Some clones in this sample may be carry-over from other donors' samples. CDR3 in amino acids: CASRPGGLTGELFF. In nucleotides, the CDR3 is TGTGCAAGTCGACCCGGGGGGCTCACCGGGGAGCTGTTTTTT.